The following is a T cell receptor (delta chain) sequence with its context. A read error is the likely source, as a far larger clone sits one nucleotide away. This specimen includes other DNA sequences encoding the same CDR3. The entry originates in a study of gamma-delta T cells after stem cell transplantation. TCRdb reran clone calling via CATT on the RT-PCR reads. Of 2,500 to 3,000 delta-chain clones in the sample, around 20% were seen once. Losses at the gene ends were 0 bases for V and 0 bases for J; bases not matched to a gene: 21. The CDR3 totals 23 residues. CDR1 is GEAIGNYY, CDR2 EKD, per germline.

The TCR originated in a human donor. It is not recorded whose cells these are; they may come from a transplant donor. V gene TRDV2 combines with J gene TRDJ1; TRDD3 matches 13 bases. The specimen sequenced was gamma-delta T cells. CDR3 coding DNA: TGTGCCTGTGACACCCTTGGGCCCCCCTTACTGGGGGATACGCTTCAGTACACCGATAAACTCATCTTT. Residues: CACDTLGPPLLGDTLQYTDKLIF.